This T cell receptor (beta chain) comes out of a study of sequential checkpoint blockade in melanoma (dated by TCRdb to the late 2010s). The study in broad terms: Patients were randomized 1:1 to first-line nivolumab followed by ipilimumab (arm A) or ipilimumab followed by nivolumab (arm B). Both trial sequences were followed by maintenance nivolumab. What the study reported, not specific to this receptor: Larger, independent patient cohorts are needed to validate the response-prediction model that combines TCR metrics and mutation burden.

Remarks on this clone: Its antigen is still unknown. Base-call qualities are not available, and no considerably larger clone is one nucleotide away.

Reading from cysteine to phenylalanine, the CDR3 counts 17 amino acids. Only the CDR3 region is kept as DNA, spanning 51 bases read in frame from base 1. Germline trimming: 3 bases from V, 6 bases from J; junction bases outside gene matches: 10. The germline V gene supplies CDR1 LGHNA and CDR2 YNFKEQ. The meaning of the sample's treatment or condition label: randomized to nivolumab then ipilimumab (arm A) or the reverse (arm B). No trial patient had received prior DNA-damaging chemotherapy. Thawed PBMCs were sorted on a FACS Aria II flow cytometer to isolate live CD3+CD8+ cells negative for CD19 and CD56. Samples came from patients with melanoma in CheckMate 064, a randomized, open-label phase II trial of sequential checkpoint blockade. Peripheral blood mononuclear cells were collected by leukapheresis, purified using Ficoll-Paque, and frozen in human serum containing roughly 10% DMSO. Immediately after sorting, the purity of sorted blood CD3+CD8+ cells was verified to be >95%, after which DNA was extracted.

The immunoSEQ Assay was used to immunosequence TCRbeta CDR3 regions from genomic DNA. Before high-throughput sequencing, genomic DNA was amplified using bias-controlled multiplex PCR. The authors' pipeline ran thus. To quantify the absolute abundance of each unique TCRbeta CDR3 region, the sequences were collapsed and filtered. Clonality was defined as 1 minus Pielou's evenness and was calculated using productive rearrangements only. Clones with significantly greater frequencies in on-treatment versus baseline samples were identified using a previously published method. Drawn from immuneACCESS, this table holds only the in-frame rearrangements with V and J called that TCRdb kept. Clones are partly lost; checked studies trace under half to an unresolved V gene and leave the rest unexplained. D and trimming were read from the DNA, whereas the V and J calls and clone size are those reported in that table. The sample data list about 30,000 clones, and roughly 91% of these were observed just once. Less than 15% of the sample is held by the ten biggest clonotypes.

The clonotype was recovered from a human donor with melanoma. The chain joins TRBV4-2 to TRBJ1-6; TRBD1 lines up with 8 middle nucleotides. Sample: CD8+ T cells sorted from blood (inferred from file names), taken from a patient given nivolumab and ipilimumab in sequence. Here is the DNA: TGTGCCAGCAGCCATCACATCGGTGGACAGGGTAATTCACCCCTCCACTTT. Translated, it gives CASSHHIGGQGNSPLHF.